This T cell receptor (beta chain) was sequenced during a study of regulatory T cells in long-lasting Graves disease. Study in general: Less than 3 months of antithyroid drugs had been taken by newly diagnosed Graves' patients. Study-level points and caveats: TRBV28, TRBJ1-2 and TRBJ2-5 emerged as the favored segments in persistent disease.

Researchers made TCR beta libraries by using iRepertoire HTBI primers and running Arm-PCR on CDR3 regions. One entry per CDR3 protein, called by TCRdb with MiXCR from the multiplex PCR reads. The table records 550,000 to 650,000 distinct CDR3 sequences, about 16% of them present only once. The ends lost 2 bases at V and 5 bases at J; junction bases unmatched: 4. CDR3 length: 15 amino acids. Germline assignment: CDR1 KGHSH and CDR2 LQKENI. The time point: newly diagnosed GD, antithyroid drugs for less than 3 months. Preparation of the TCR library used RNA extracted from PBMCs. This clonotype was found many times. No antigen is known for it. These data also featured in a second study, about T cells in Graves' hyperthyroidism and ophthalmopathy.

This sequence joins TRBV18 and TRBJ2-2; 8 bases align to TRBD2. Here the sequenced sample was peripheral blood mononuclear cells (PBMCs), taken at new diagnosis, from a patient treated with antithyroid drugs. The receptor was derived from a man aged 18 to 30 with Graves disease. The CDR3 loop is CASSPRLASTGELFF. The CDR3 DNA is TGTGCCAGCTCACCAAGACTAGCGTCGACCGGGGAGCTGTTTTTT.